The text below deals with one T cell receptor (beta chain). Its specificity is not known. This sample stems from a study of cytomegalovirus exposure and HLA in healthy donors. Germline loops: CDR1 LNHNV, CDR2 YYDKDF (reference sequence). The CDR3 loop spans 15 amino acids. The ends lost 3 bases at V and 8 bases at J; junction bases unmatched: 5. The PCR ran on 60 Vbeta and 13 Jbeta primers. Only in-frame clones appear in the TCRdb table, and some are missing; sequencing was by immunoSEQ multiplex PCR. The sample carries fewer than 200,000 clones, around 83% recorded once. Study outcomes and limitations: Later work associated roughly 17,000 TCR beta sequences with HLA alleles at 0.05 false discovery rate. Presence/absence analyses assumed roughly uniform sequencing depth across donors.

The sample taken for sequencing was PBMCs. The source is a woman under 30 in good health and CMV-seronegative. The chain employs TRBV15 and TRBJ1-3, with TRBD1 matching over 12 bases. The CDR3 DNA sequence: TGTGCCACCAGCAGCGGGACAGGGGGCGCGGACACCATATATTTT. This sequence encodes CATSSGTGGADTIYF.